The clone carrying this TCR beta chain was counted between two and nine times. The antigen is unknown. This record belongs to a study of shared clonotypes between healthy human individuals. Overall study results and limits: Naive CD4 clonotypes were shared across a few donors at around 5%.

Assay used: immunoSEQ multiplex PCR; TCRdb lists only in-frame clones, some missing. The sample consists of roughly 1,000,000 clones, roughly 74% of them appearing once. Unmatched junction bases numbered 6, after V lost 5 bases and J lost 1 base. Germline CDR1 and CDR2: SGHNT and YENEEA. The CDR3 runs to 15 residues. The genes are TRBV11-3 and TRBJ2-7; 9 positions agree with TRBD2. The sequencing input was memory CD4+ T cells from PBMCs. The subset is: CD45RA-negative fraction. This TCR derives from a man aged 18 to 29 in good health. Some clones in this sample may be carry-over from other donors' samples. CDR3 DNA sequence: TGTGCCAGCAGCCCCGGGACTAGCCAGTCCTACGAGCAGTACTTC. It is translated as CASSPGTSQSYEQYF.